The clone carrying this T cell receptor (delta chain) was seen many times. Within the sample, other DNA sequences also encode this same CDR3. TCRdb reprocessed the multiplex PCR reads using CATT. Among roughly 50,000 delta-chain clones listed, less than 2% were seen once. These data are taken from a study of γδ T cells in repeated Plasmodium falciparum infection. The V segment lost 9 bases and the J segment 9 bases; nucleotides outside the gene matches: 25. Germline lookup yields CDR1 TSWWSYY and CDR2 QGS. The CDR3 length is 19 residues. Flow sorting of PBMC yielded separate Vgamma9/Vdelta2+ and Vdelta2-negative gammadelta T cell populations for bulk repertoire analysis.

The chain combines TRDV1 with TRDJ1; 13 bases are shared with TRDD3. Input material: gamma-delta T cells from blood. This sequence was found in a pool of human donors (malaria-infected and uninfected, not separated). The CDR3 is CALNHKANWGIRPTYELIF. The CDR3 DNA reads TGTGCTCTCAATCACAAGGCAAACTGGGGGATACGGCCCACCTATGAACTCATCTTT.